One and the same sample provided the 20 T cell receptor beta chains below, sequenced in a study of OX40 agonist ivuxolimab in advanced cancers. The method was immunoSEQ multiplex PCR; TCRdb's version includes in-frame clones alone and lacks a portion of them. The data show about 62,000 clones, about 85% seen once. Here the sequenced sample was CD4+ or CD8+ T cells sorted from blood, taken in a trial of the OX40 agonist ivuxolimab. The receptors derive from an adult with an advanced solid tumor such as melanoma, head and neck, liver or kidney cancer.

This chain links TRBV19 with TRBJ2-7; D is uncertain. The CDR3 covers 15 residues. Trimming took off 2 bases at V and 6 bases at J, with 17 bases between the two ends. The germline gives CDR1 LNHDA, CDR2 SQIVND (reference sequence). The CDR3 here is CASSISRAAVAEQYF. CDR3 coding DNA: TGTGCCAGTAGTATAAGCCGGGCAGCCGTCGCCGAGCAGTACTTC.

For the CDR3, the DNA is TGCAGCGTAGGGACTGGCCCTAGAGGCTACACCTTC. Protein sequence: CSVGTGPRGYTF. The chain combines TRBV29-1 with TRBJ1-2, with a possible D match to TRBD1 (5 bases). The V gene's germline CDR1 is SQVTM and CDR2 ANQGSEA. The V end lost 6 bases, the J end lost 8 bases, and 16 bases lay between the germline ends. The CDR3 has 12 residues.

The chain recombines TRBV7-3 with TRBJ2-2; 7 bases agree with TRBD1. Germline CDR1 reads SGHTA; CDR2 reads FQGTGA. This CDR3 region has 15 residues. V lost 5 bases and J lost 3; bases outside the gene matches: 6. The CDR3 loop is CASSLTGSHTGELFF. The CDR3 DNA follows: TGTGCCAGCAGCCTGACAGGGAGTCACACCGGGGAGCTGTTTTTT.

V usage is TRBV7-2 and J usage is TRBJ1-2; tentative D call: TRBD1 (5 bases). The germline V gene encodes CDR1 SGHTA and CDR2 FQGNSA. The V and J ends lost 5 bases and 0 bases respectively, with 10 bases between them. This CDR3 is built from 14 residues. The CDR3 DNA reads TGTGCCAGCAGCAGCCGGGGCGCTAACTATGGCTACACCTTC. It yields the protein CASSSRGANYGYTF.

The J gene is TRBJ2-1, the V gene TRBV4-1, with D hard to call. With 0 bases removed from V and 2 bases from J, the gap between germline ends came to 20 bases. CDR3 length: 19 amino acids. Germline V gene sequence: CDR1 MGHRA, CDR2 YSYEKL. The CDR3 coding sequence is TGCGCCAGCAGCCAAGATACAAACACGGCAAGCCTAACCTACAATGAGCAGTTCTTC. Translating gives CASSQDTNTASLTYNEQFF.

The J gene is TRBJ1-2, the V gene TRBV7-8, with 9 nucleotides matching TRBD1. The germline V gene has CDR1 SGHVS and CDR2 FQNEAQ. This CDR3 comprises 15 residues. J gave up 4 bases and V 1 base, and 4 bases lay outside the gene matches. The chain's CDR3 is CASSLGRTGVYGYTF. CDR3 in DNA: TGTGCCAGCAGCTTAGGAAGGACAGGGGTCTATGGCTACACCTTC.

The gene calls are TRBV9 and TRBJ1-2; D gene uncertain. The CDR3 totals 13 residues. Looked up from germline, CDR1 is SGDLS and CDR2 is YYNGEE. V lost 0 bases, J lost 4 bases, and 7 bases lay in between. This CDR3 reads CASSVDPSYGYTF. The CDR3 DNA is TGTGCCAGCAGCGTAGACCCTTCCTATGGCTACACCTTC. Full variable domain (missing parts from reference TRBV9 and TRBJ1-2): DSGVTQTPKHLITATGQRVTLRCSPRSGDLSVYWYQQSLDQGLQFLIQYYNGEERAKGNILERFSAQQFPDLHSELNLSSLELGDSALYFCASSVDPSYGYTFGSGTRLTVV.

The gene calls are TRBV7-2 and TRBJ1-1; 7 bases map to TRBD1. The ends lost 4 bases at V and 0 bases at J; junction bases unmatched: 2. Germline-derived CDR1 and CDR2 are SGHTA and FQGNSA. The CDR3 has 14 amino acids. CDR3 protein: CASSSDRMNTEAFF. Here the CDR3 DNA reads TGTGCCAGCAGCTCGGACAGGATGAACACTGAAGCTTTCTTT.

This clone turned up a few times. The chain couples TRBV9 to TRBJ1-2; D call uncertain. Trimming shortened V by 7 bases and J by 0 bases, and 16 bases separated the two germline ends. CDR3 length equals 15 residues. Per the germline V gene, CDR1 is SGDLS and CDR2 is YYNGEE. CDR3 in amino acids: CASAHAGVSNYGYTF. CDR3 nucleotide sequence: TGTGCCAGCGCGCACGCAGGTGTATCTAACTATGGCTACACCTTC.

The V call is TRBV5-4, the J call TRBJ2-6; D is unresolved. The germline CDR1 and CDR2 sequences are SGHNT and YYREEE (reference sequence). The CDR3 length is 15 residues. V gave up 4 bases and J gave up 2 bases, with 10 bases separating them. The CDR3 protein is CASSPGPAGANVLTF. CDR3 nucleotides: TGTGCCAGCAGCCCCGGACCAGCTGGGGCCAACGTCCTGACTTTC.

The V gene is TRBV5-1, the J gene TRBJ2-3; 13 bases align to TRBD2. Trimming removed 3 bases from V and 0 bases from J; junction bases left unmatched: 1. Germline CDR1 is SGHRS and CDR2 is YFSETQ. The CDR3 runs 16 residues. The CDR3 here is CASSSGLAGSTDTQYF. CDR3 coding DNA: TGCGCCAGCAGCTCGGGACTAGCGGGAAGCACAGATACGCAGTATTTT.

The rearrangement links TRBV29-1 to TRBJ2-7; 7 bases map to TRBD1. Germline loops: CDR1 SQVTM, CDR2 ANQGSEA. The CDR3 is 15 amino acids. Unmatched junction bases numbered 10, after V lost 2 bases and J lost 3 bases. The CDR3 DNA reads TGCAGCGTTGAAACCTTTGAGGGACAGTACTACGAGCAGTACTTC. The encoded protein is CSVETFEGQYYEQYF.

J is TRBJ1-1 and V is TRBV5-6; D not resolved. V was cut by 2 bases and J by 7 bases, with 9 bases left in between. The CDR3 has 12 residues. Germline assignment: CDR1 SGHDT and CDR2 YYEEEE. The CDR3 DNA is TGTGCCAGCAGCTTACCCGGAGGTGAAGCTTTCTTT. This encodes CASSLPGGEAFF.

CDR3 amino acids: CATSNFPDRGQETQYF. CDR3 nucleotides: TGTGCCACCAGCAATTTCCCCGACAGGGGGCAAGAGACCCAGTACTTC. This rearrangement joins TRBV15 to TRBJ2-5; 9 positions match TRBD1. CDR1 LNHNV and CDR2 YYDKDF come from the germline V gene (reference sequence). J gave up 2 bases and V 4 bases, and 8 bases lay outside the gene matches. CDR3 size: 16 residues.

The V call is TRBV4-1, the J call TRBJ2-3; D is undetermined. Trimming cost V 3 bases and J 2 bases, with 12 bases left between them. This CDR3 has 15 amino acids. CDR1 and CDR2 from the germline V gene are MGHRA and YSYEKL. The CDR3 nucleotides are TGCGCCAGCAGCCATCGAGCGTGCGACACAGATACGCAGTATTTT. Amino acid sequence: CASSHRACDTDTQYF.

The CDR3 DNA sequence: TGTGCCAGCAGTCTGGCCAGGGGGGGCTACGAGCAGTACTTC. Translation: CASSLARGGYEQYF. V gene TRBV5-5 combines with J gene TRBJ2-7, with D perhaps being TRBD1 or TRBD2 (7 bases each). The ends were cut back, 5 bases at V and 3 bases at J, with 15 bases in the middle. Germline V gene lookup returns CDR1 SGHKS and CDR2 YYEKEE (reference sequence). CDR3 size: 14 residues.

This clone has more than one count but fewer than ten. CDR3 residues: CASSPPTGLTEAFF. As DNA, the CDR3 is TGTGCCAGCTCACCACCTACAGGGCTCACTGAAGCTTTCTTT. The rearrangement uses TRBV18 and TRBJ1-1; possibly TRBD1 for D (6 bases). CDR3 length: 14 amino acids. The V and J ends lost 0 bases and 4 bases respectively, with 9 bases between them. Germline CDR1 reads KGHSH; CDR2 reads LQKENI.

CDR3 region: CASGARREAEAFF. The CDR3 DNA reads as TGTGCCAGTGGCGCCAGGCGCGAGGCTGAAGCTTTCTTT. The V gene is TRBV19, the J gene TRBJ1-1; D not resolved. Looked up from germline, CDR1 is LNHDA and CDR2 is SQIVND (reference sequence). The CDR3 is 13 amino acids. V was cut by 8 bases and J by 6 bases, with 16 bases left in between.

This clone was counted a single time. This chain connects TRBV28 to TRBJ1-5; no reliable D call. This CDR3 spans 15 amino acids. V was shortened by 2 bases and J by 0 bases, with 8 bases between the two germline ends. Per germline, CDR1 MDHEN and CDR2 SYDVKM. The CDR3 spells CASSLLQHSNQPQHF. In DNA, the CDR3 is TGTGCCAGCAGTTTACTACAGCATAGCAATCAGCCCCAGCATTTT.

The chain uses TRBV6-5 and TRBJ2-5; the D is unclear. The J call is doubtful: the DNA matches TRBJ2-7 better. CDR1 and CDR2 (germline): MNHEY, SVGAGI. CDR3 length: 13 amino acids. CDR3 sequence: CASSYQWGYEQYF. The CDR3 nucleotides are TGTGCCAGCAGTTACCAGTGGGGATACGAGCAGTACTTC.